The entry below gives a single T cell receptor (beta chain) sequence along with its context. This clone has more than one count but fewer than ten. Its binding antigen is unknown. There are no base qualities to consult, and no much larger clone falls within one base. The sample comes from a study of T cell responses to AZD1222 COVID-19 vaccine (dated by TCRdb to 2020 to 2023). Looking at the study overall: TCR sequencing covered 233 trial participants: around 210 given two doses of AZD1222 and around 26 given two doses of MenACWY control vaccine. Trial participants were enrolled by age into 18-55, 56-69 and 70-plus year subgroups, with approximately 150, 30 and 60 TCR-sequenced participants respectively. The investigation overall reported the following: A significant rise in spike-specific TCR breadth and depth was observed after two AZD1222 doses relative to day 0 and relative to MenACWY recipients. Conclusions about previously exposed vaccinees were limited because only a handful of AZD1222 recipients were SARS-CoV-2 seropositive at baseline. Reportedly, almost half of the unique spike-specific TCRs recognized epitopes lying outside the regions that are mutated in the B.1.351 and B.1.1.7 variants. Participants were mostly white British, with more females than males. The authors suggested clonal diversity may have been underestimated. The whole spike protein was spanned by vaccine-associated CD4 TCRs, and dominant responses were seen in regions 160-218 and 743-854. Because no day 14 peak-response samples were available, repertoires were characterized only after the peak T cell response. In the small 56-69-year group, the increase in depth fell short of significance, most likely because of low power.

The CDR3 regions of human TCRbeta chains were analyzed by immunosequencing. In the original analysis: Repertoire TCRs were matched against a reference library of SARS-CoV-2-specific TCRs generated with the MIRA antigen-specificity platform. Breadth meant the fraction of unique TCRs that were SARS-CoV-2-associated, whereas depth meant the fraction of total T cells that were SARS-CoV-2-associated. Using the MIRA data, every spike-specific TCR was mapped to the spike region that the TCR reacted to and assigned to either a CD4 or a CD8 class. Log10-transformed breadth and depth values were compared by one-way ANOVA with Sidak's multiple comparisons tests. TCRdb retrieved this table from immuneACCESS and kept in-frame rearrangements only. Not all clones are present; in checked studies, unresolved V genes account for under half, and no reason is known for the remainder. V, J and clone size are taken as reported in that table, and D and trimming were inferred from the DNA itself. Recorded for this sample are about 140,000 clones; almost 85% of them occurred a single time. Of the sample, approximately 8% falls within the top ten clones.

The time point tag for this specimen amounts to: about 28 days (+/-7) after the second vaccine dose. Sample treatment or condition, as interpreted from the label and publication: meningococcal conjugate vaccine given as trial control. Samples from vaccinated people were obtained from the UK trials COV001 and COV002, which included a single-blind randomized controlled phase 2/3 trial of AZD1222 (ChAdOx1 nCoV-19) in healthy adults. Trial participant PBMC samples were collected at day 0 and day 28 after the second dose for TCRbeta chain sequencing. Here the sequenced sample was peripheral blood, taken 28 days after the second dose of the MenACWY control vaccine. The sequence was collected from an adult who received the MenACWY meningococcal vaccine as a control.

The CDR3 here reads CASSLAPGGQPQHF. The base sequence is TGCGCCAGCAGCTTGGCGCCAGGGGGCCAGCCCCAGCATTTT. The chain is encoded by TRBV5-1 joined to TRBJ1-5; 8 junctional bases match TRBD1. CDR1 is given as SGHRS and CDR2 as YFSETQ, both from the germline V gene. Here V drops 0 bases and J drops 7 bases, and the junction holds 3 bases not matched to any gene. The CDR3, from cysteine to phenylalanine, totals 14 residues. Of the read, only the CDR3 DNA is kept; its 42 bases are in frame from base 1.